Each of the 29 T cell receptor beta chains below was sequenced from the same sample in a study of blood T cell repertoires in COVID-19 (TCRdb year 2020). Libraries were made using the immunoSEQ multiplex PCR assay. TCRdb stores this immuneACCESS table with in-frame sequences only. Part of the clones is absent; in the studies checked, under half of the shortfall reflects unresolved V genes, and no reason is known for the rest. A total of approximately 170,000 clones appear in this sample, approximately 88% of them only once. The ten largest clones add up to roughly 8.9% of the sample. Sequenced: PBMCs or T cells enriched from blood (not recorded which). All receptors come from a woman younger than 30 who had recovered from COVID-19.

The chain carries TRBV2 and TRBJ2-6; TRBD1 aligns across 7 bases. The CDR3 has 14 amino acids. The ends lost 7 bases at V and 8 bases at J; junction bases unmatched: 8. CDR1 and CDR2 (germline): SNHLY, FYNNEI. CDR3 nucleotide sequence: TGTGCCAGCACGAGGGGGCTCGTGCCCAACGTCCTGACTTTC. Its protein is CASTRGLVPNVLTF.

A remark on this clone: The junction and the germline gene differ at one end; a read error may be behind it. V and J are TRBV7-2 and TRBJ1-1, with D hard to call. Germline-derived CDR1 and CDR2 are SGHTA and FQGNSA. This CDR3 region has 11 residues. The CDR3 loop reads CASSLAAEAFF. In nucleotides, the CDR3 is TGTGCCAGCAGCCTAGCCGCTGAAGCTTTCTTT.

The chain carries TRBV30 and TRBJ1-4; tentatively, D is TRBD1 (5 bases). The CDR3 has 15 residues. Trimming left V 1 base short and J 8 bases short, with 17 bases between. Per germline, CDR1 GTSNPN and CDR2 SVGIG (reference sequence). CDR3 coding DNA: TGTGCCTGGAGTGGAAGGGGAGGGGTTAAGGAAAAACTGTTTTTT. It is translated as CAWSGRGGVKEKLFF.

The count of this clone is one. The chain uses TRBV6-5 and TRBJ2-1, with 12 bases lining up with TRBD2. Trimming removed 7 bases from V and 9 bases from J; junction bases left unmatched: 7. Germline values: CDR1 MNHEY, CDR2 SVGAGI. CDR3 size: 14 residues. The CDR3 coding sequence is TGTGCCAGCACCAGACTAGCGGGAGTCTCTGAGCAGTTCTTC. Translated, it gives CASTRLAGVSEQFF.

The rearrangement links TRBV6-2 or TRBV6-3 to TRBJ1-3; 9 bases fit TRBD1. CDR1 is MNHEY and CDR2 is SVGEGT in the germline V gene. V lost 6 bases to trimming and J lost 4 bases; unmatched junction nucleotides: 7. The CDR3 totals 15 residues. CDR3 coding DNA: TGTGCCAGCAGCCGACACAGGGGGCCCGGAAACACCATATATTTT. Protein: CASSRHRGPGNTIYF.

This chain links TRBV27 with TRBJ1-2; D perhaps matches TRBD1 (6 bases). CDR3 size: 13 residues. The germline V gene encodes CDR1 MNHEY and CDR2 SMNVEV (reference sequence). Trimming pared 3 bases from V and 3 bases from J, leaving 8 bases between. CDR3 sequence: CASSFKGDYGYTF. The DNA of the CDR3 is TGTGCCAGCAGTTTCAAGGGGGACTATGGCTACACCTTC.

The rearrangement joins TRBV6-4 to TRBJ2-2, with TRBD2 matching 7 bases. Germline V gene sequence: CDR1 MRHNA, CDR2 SNTAGT. Trimming removed 5 bases from V and 1 base from J; junction bases left unmatched: 1. The CDR3 extends over 14 amino acids. The CDR3 sequence: CASSQRENTGELFF. The CDR3 region has the DNA TGTGCCAGCAGTCAGCGGGAGAACACCGGGGAGCTGTTTTTT.

This clone was seen just once. The rearrangement uses TRBV12-5 and TRBJ2-1; 7 nucleotides align to TRBD1. Germline CDR1 LGHNT, CDR2 FRNRAP. CDR3 length: 15 amino acids. Germline trimming cut 7 bases from V and 0 bases from J; bases unmatched to any gene: 6. The CDR3 DNA reads TGTGCTAGTGCCTTGGGACAGAGCTCCTACAATGAGCAGTTCTTC. Its translation is CASALGQSSYNEQFF.

The chain joins TRBV9 to TRBJ1-2; 9 nucleotides match TRBD1. The CDR3 extends over 14 amino acids. Germline V gives CDR1 SGDLS, CDR2 YYNGEE. J gave up 2 bases and V 4 bases, and 3 bases lay outside the gene matches. In DNA form, the CDR3 reads TGTGCCAGCAGCCCGGGACAGGGAAACTATGGCTACACCTTC. It specifies CASSPGQGNYGYTF.

V and J are TRBV18 and TRBJ1-2; D is ambiguous. Germline V gene lookup returns CDR1 KGHSH and CDR2 LQKENI. The ends were cut back, 2 bases at V and 3 bases at J, with 7 bases in the middle. CDR3 length equals 13 residues. CDR3 protein: CASSPNSDYGYTF. The DNA of the CDR3 is TGTGCCAGCTCACCAAACTCGGACTATGGCTACACCTTC.

A single count supports this clone. The rearrangement links TRBV7-8 to TRBJ2-5, with D possibly TRBD2 on 5 matching bases. Trimming took 6 bases from V and 2 from J, leaving 13 bases between them. The CDR3 has 14 amino acids. Germline V gene lookup returns CDR1 SGHVS and CDR2 FQNEAQ. This chain's CDR3 is CASSKAGGQETQYF. The CDR3 region has the DNA TGTGCCAGCAGTAAGGCGGGCGGACAAGAGACCCAGTACTTC.

The rearrangement links TRBV5-1 to TRBJ2-3; TRBD1 aligns across 8 bases. The V gene end was trimmed by 2 bases and the J gene end by 0 bases; junction bases not matched to a gene: 5. Germline assignment: CDR1 SGHRS and CDR2 YFSETQ. This CDR3 is built from 16 residues. Written as DNA, the CDR3 is TGCGCCAGCAGCTTTCCTGGACAGGGTAGCACAGATACGCAGTATTTT. Amino acids: CASSFPGQGSTDTQYF.

This clone was observed a single time. The chain is built from TRBV9 and TRBJ2-5; weak D call: TRBD1 (6 bases). Germline CDR1 is SGDLS and CDR2 is YYNGEE. Trimming removed 1 base from V and 3 bases from J, with 13 bases in between. The CDR3 is 15 amino acids. The CDR3 DNA sequence: TGTGCCAGCAGCGTATTTCCAGGGGAAGAAGAGACCCAGTACTTC. Translated, it gives CASSVFPGEEETQYF.

The genes are TRBV12-3 or TRBV12-4 and TRBJ1-1, with D unclear. Trimming took 3 bases from V and 3 from J, leaving 8 bases between them. The CDR3 runs 13 residues. The CDR3 region has the DNA TGTGCCAGCAGTTTCGGTCCGTACACTGAAGCTTTCTTT. Residues: CASSFGPYTEAFF.

V and J are TRBV6-6 and TRBJ2-7; TRBD1 matches 10 bases. Trimming at V came to 0 bases and at J to 1 base, leaving 3 bases not matched to a gene. CDR3 size: 16 residues. Germline CDR1 and CDR2: MNHNY and SVGAGI (reference sequence). This CDR3 reads CASSYSGQGPSYEQYF. The CDR3 nucleotides are TGTGCCAGCAGTTACTCGGGACAGGGGCCTTCCTACGAGCAGTACTTC.

The chain couples TRBV28 to TRBJ2-7, with TRBD2 identical over 8 bases. This CDR3 spans 16 amino acids. The V gene end was trimmed by 2 bases and the J gene end by 2 bases; junction bases not matched to a gene: 8. The V gene's germline CDR1 is MDHEN and CDR2 SYDVKM. The CDR3 region is CASSLIRSGGTYEQYF. The CDR3 nucleotides read TGTGCCAGCAGTTTAATAAGAAGCGGGGGAACCTACGAGCAGTACTTC.

V gene TRBV6-5 combines with J gene TRBJ1-1; maybe TRBD1 (6 bases). Trimming stripped 6 bases from V and 1 base from J, with 15 bases between. Germline CDR1 is MNHEY and CDR2 is SVGAGI. This CDR3 contains 15 residues. The CDR3 loop reads CASRDRQETNTEAFF. As DNA, the CDR3 is TGTGCCAGCAGGGACCGACAGGAGACGAACACTGAAGCTTTCTTT.

This clone appeared a single time. V gene TRBV5-1 combines with J gene TRBJ1-1; no firm D call. This CDR3 is 13 amino acids long. Trimming left V 3 bases short and J 4 bases short, with 10 bases between. CDR1 and CDR2 (germline): SGHRS, YFSETQ. The CDR3, as DNA: TGCGCCAGCAGCTCAAATTCGGGCACTGAAGCTTTCTTT. Residues: CASSSNSGTEAFF.

This clone was recorded only once. The chain couples TRBV19 to TRBJ1-5; D may be TRBD1 (5 bases). This CDR3 comprises 14 residues. The germline gives CDR1 LNHDA, CDR2 SQIVND (reference sequence). V shed 5 bases and J shed 6 bases, with 14 bases lying between them. The CDR3 bases are TGTGCCAGTAGTGATCAGGGCCGAGGTCAGCCCCAGCATTTT. Its translation: CASSDQGRGQPQHF.

The chain has TRBV11-2 and TRBJ1-1; no clear D. Germline V gives CDR1 SGHAT, CDR2 FQNNGV. Trimming shortened V by 5 bases and J by 5 bases, and 12 bases separated the two germline ends. CDR3 size: 13 residues. CDR3 DNA sequence: TGTGCCAGCAGCACCAACTGGTTGACTGAAGCTTTCTTT. It specifies CASSTNWLTEAFF. Full variable domain (rest looked up from reference TRBV11-2 and TRBJ1-1): EAGVAQSPRYKIIEKRQSVAFWCNPISGHATLYWYQQILGQGPKLLIQFQNNGVVDDSQLPKDRFSAERLKGVDSTLKIQPAKLEDSAVYLCASSTNWLTEAFFGQGTRLTVV.

The chain has TRBV28 and TRBJ1-4; 9 bases are shared with TRBD1. The germline V gene has CDR1 MDHEN and CDR2 SYDVKM. Trimming removed 7 bases from V and 5 bases from J; junction bases left unmatched: 11. This CDR3 contains 16 residues. The CDR3 protein is CASTGGRTGENEKLFF. The CDR3 bases are TGTGCCAGCACCGGAGGGCGGACAGGGGAAAATGAAAAACTGTTTTTT.

The gene calls are TRBV14 and TRBJ2-5; D is undetermined. V was cut by 1 base and J by 7 bases, with 13 bases left in between. The germline V gene encodes CDR1 SGHDN and CDR2 FVKESK. The CDR3 is 14 residues long. The CDR3 spells CASSQVLSGGTQYF. Here the CDR3 DNA reads TGTGCCAGCAGCCAAGTGTTGAGTGGTGGGACCCAGTACTTC.

The chain links TRBV28 to TRBJ1-1, with 10 nucleotides matching TRBD1. The CDR3 spans 15 residues. J was trimmed by 4 bases and V by 3 bases; bases with no gene match: 5. Germline loops: CDR1 MDHEN, CDR2 SYDVKM. This CDR3 reads CASSFRTGGSTEAFF. As DNA, the CDR3 is TGTGCCAGCAGTTTCCGGACAGGGGGGAGCACTGAAGCTTTCTTT.

The chain recombines TRBV6-5 with TRBJ1-2, with D perhaps TRBD1 (5 bases). This CDR3 spans 14 amino acids. V gave up 6 bases and J gave up 7 bases, with 18 bases separating them. Germline CDR1 is MNHEY and CDR2 is SVGAGI. The CDR3 region is CASSPGQAPLGYTF. The CDR3, as DNA: TGTGCCAGCAGCCCCGGACAAGCCCCCCTTGGCTACACCTTC.

The chain's CDR3 is CASGWRETQYF. DNA for the CDR3: TGTGCCAGCGGGTGGCGGGAGACCCAGTACTTC. The chain links TRBV7-8 to TRBJ2-5; D remains unclear. This CDR3 contains 11 residues. Deletions cut 8 bases from V and 5 bases from J, with 9 bases between. Germline values: CDR1 SGHVS, CDR2 FQNEAQ.

V usage is TRBV19 and J usage is TRBJ1-1; D not resolved. The ends were cut back, 4 bases at V and 0 bases at J, with 9 bases in the middle. The CDR3 extends over 14 amino acids. CDR1 is LNHDA, CDR2 SQIVND, per germline (reference sequence). The CDR3 protein is CASSTPGVNTEAFF. The CDR3 region has the DNA TGTGCCAGTAGTACACCGGGAGTGAACACTGAAGCTTTCTTT.

The chain employs TRBV28 and TRBJ2-7, with TRBD2 matching over 7 bases. The CDR3 is 13 amino acids. The germline CDR1 and CDR2 sequences are MDHEN and SYDVKM. J was trimmed by 3 bases and V by 6 bases; bases with no gene match: 5. CDR3 protein: CASRAGTIYEQYF. The CDR3 nucleotides read TGTGCCAGCAGAGCCGGGACTATCTACGAGCAGTACTTC.

The gene calls are TRBV2 and TRBJ2-1, with 10 bases aligning to TRBD1. V dropped 6 bases and J dropped 4; count of bases not matched to a gene: 6. The germline V gene has CDR1 SNHLY and CDR2 FYNNEI. The CDR3 spans 15 residues. CDR3 nucleotides: TGTGCCAGCAGGCCCAGGGGACAGGGGTACAATGAGCAGTTCTTC. As protein: CASRPRGQGYNEQFF.

The chain uses TRBV19 and TRBJ2-2, with a weak D call TRBD1 (6 bases). Looked up from germline, CDR1 is LNHDA and CDR2 is SQIVND (reference sequence). The V gene lost 1 base and the J gene lost 2 bases, with 8 bases spanning the gap. CDR3 length equals 15 residues. The DNA for the CDR3 is TGTGCCAGTAGTATAGGGGACACAAACACCGGGGAGCTGTTTTTT. Protein sequence: CASSIGDTNTGELFF.